This TCR beta chain was profiled in a study of shared clonotypes between healthy human individuals. Overall study: Serving as donors were a couple of women and a few men, whose ages spanned 18 to 49. Per-donor plates numbered three CD4 naive, three CD4 memory, two CD8 naive and one CD8 memory.

As concerns this clone: Its target is not known.

Sequencing was performed with immunoSEQ multiplex PCR; in TCRdb, only in-frame clones are kept and a portion is missing. The sample lists 700,000 or so clones, more than 70% seen once, with less than 2% in the top ten. Study findings and constraints: Researchers found naive subsets generally carried larger estimated richness than memory subsets.

Per germline, CDR1 MGHRA and CDR2 YSYEKL. This CDR3 spans 13 amino acids. V was cut by 1 base and J by 4 bases, with 7 bases left in between. Sequencing was done on a sample of memory CD4+ T cells sorted from blood. Described subset: CD45RA-negative fraction. The V call is TRBV4-1, the J call TRBJ2-5; D is undetermined. This TCR came from a woman between 25 and 40 years old in good health. CDR3 DNA: TGCGCCAGCAGCCAAGCCCATCCAGAGACCCAGTACTTC. Protein sequence: CASSQAHPETQYF.